What follows is one T cell receptor beta chain and its context. V was shortened by 7 bases and J by 0 bases, with 13 bases between the two germline ends. The CDR3 contains 13 residues. The germline CDR1 and CDR2 sequences are GTSNPN and SVGIG (reference sequence). Profiled with immunoSEQ multiplex PCR; TCRdb holds only in-frame clones, not every one. The sample records 75,000 to 100,000 clones, under 85% being singletons. The data are from a study of OX40 agonist ivuxolimab in advanced cancers. This material consisted of CD4+ or CD8+ T cells sorted from blood, taken in a trial of the OX40 agonist ivuxolimab. This sequence joins TRBV30 and TRBJ2-7, with a possible D match to TRBD1 (5 bases). This TCR was recovered from an adult with an advanced solid tumor such as melanoma, head and neck, liver or kidney cancer. The CDR3 reads CASTVFSSYEQYF. The DNA of the CDR3 is TGTGCCTCGACAGTCTTTAGCTCCTACGAGCAGTACTTC.